This entry describes one TCR beta chain. Its matching antigen is unknown. This was the immunoSEQ version 4 assay in survey mode. The protocol was immunoSEQ multiplex PCR, while the TCRdb copy is restricted to in-frame clones and leaves out a portion. The sample yields about 50,000 clones, around 75% seen once. The CDR3 extends over 16 amino acids. V was pared by 2 bases and J by 0 bases, with 3 bases of the junction left unmatched. Germline CDR1 SGHNT, CDR2 YYREEE (reference sequence). Lysates of CMV-infected fibroblasts at 9 to 10 ug/mL stimulated these cells. CD40L/CD69 double-negative CD45RO-high memory CD4+ T cells were collected. This sample is drawn from a study of persistence of HIV-infected CD4 T cells.

This receptor was taken from an adult man with HIV who was CMV-seropositive. The chain uses TRBV5-4 and TRBJ1-4, with TRBD1 matching over 8 bases. The material was CD4+ T cells sorted from PBMCs after roughly 17-hour stimulation, obtained from a patient who received antiretroviral therapy. The CDR3 spells CASSLRQGPTNEKLFF. DNA of the CDR3: TGTGCCAGCAGCTTAAGACAGGGGCCAACTAATGAAAAACTGTTTTTT.